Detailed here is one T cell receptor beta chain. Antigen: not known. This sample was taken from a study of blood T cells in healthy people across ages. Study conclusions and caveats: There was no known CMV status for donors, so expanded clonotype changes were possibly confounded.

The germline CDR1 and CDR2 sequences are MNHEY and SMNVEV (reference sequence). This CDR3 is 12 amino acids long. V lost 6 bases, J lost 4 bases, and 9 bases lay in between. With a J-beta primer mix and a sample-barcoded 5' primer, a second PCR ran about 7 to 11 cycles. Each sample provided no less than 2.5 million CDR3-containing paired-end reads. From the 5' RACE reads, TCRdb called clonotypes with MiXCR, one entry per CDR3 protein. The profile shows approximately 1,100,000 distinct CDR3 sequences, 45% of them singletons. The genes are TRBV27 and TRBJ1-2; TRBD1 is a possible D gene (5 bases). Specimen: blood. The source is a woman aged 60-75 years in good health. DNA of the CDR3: TGTGCCAGCAGGGCAGGGATCTATGGCTACACCTTC. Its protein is CASRAGIYGYTF.